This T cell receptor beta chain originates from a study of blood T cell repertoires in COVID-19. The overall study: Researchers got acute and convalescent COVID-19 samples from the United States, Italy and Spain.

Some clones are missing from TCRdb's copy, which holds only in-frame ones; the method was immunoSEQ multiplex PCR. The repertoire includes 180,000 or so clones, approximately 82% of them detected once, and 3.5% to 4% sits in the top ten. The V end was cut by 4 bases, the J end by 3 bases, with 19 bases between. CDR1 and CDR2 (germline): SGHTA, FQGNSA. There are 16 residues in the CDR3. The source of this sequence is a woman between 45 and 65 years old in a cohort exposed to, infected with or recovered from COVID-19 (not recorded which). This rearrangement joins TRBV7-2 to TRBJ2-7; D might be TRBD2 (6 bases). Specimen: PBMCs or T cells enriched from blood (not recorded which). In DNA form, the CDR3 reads TGTGCCAGCAGCTCCCTTCTGGGGAGGAACCTCTACGAGCAGTACTTC. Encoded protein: CASSSLLGRNLYEQYF.